This T cell receptor beta chain is from a study of blood T cells in healthy people across ages (dated by TCRdb to between 2014 and 2016). At the level of the whole study: Template switching captured roughly one uniquely barcoded TCR beta cDNA molecule per two T cells in model experiments. Age-related changes in TCR beta repertoire diversity were measured in the study by deep sequencing normalized with unique cDNA molecular identifiers. Four age groups were formed from the donors: young (average approximately 15 years), middle-aged (around 41), aged (62) and long-lived (82). Donors of different ages were randomly distributed across sequencing lanes to avoid experimental bias. Using the same blood draw, the study looked at two additional independent replicas of 1 million unique cDNA reads for two donors, one aged 18 to 30 and the other aged 80 or older.

Notes on this clonotype: Its antigen is unknown. At one of its ends the junction is not consistent with the germline gene, which may arise from a read error.

The library came from 5' RACE. TCRdb shows the sequencer as Illumina HiSeq 2500. A second PCR of roughly 7 to 11 cycles was performed with a sample-barcoded 5' primer and a J-beta primer mix. A unique molecular identifier was introduced onto each TCR beta cDNA molecule by a template-switch 5' adaptor carrying 12 random nucleotides. Each sample yielded at least 3 million CDR3-containing paired-end reads. First-strand cDNA synthesis was performed from all RNA using the Mint cDNA synthesis kit, with priming by a TRBC-specific oligonucleotide. Following uracil-DNA glycosylase treatment, a first 18-cycle PCR with universal primers M1SS and BC2_uni_R was performed on all cDNA. On the authors' methods: For normalization, 1 million high-quality reads, each with a distinct molecular identifier, were randomly selected from each sample. Instead of being binned into consensus sequences, reads with shared molecular identifiers were discarded. MiTCR, set to a Q25 quality threshold and the strictest error-elimination algorithm, was used for CDR3 identification, clonotype clustering and error correction. Lower-bound total TCR beta diversity was estimated with a nonparametric unseen species model using Euler transformation. TCRdb reprocessing: public reads trimmed at Q25 with fastp, clones called with MiXCR, in-frame beta chains kept. Rows with a matching CDR3 protein are joined into one entry that keeps the most common DNA and genes. The V and J calls, along with clone size, are taken from TCRdb and not from the paper's own processing. This sample holds 1.5 million to 2 million distinct CDR3 sequences; 49% were observed only once. More than 2% of the sample goes to the ten largest clones.

CDR1 and CDR2 are read off the germline V gene as KGHDR and SFDVKD. The CDR3 starts with the cysteine, ends with the phenylalanine, and has 14 residues. The DNA shown is the 42-base CDR3, in frame from base 1. The approximately 39 donors, aged about 6 to 95 years, were systemically healthy Caucasian individuals from Russia. Each donor gave ten milliliters of peripheral blood, collected into EDTA-treated Vacutainer tubes. Ficoll-Paque density-gradient centrifugation was used to isolate PBMCs, with at least 6.5 million per sample. Total RNA was extracted from PBMCs with Trizol reagent, with at least 6 micrograms obtained per sample. For every donor, an aliquot of PBMCs went through flow cytometry to measure the percentages of naive CD45RAhigh/CD27high T cells. Paper-wide results and their limitations: Since profiling was done on bulk unsorted PBMCs, naive and antigen-experienced compartments could not be conclusively compared. Total diversity estimates from one million sequenced T cells were considered lower bounds and underestimates. Because the CMV infection status of the donors was unknown, age-related changes in expanded clonotypes may potentially have been confounded. The percentage of naive T cells measured by flow cytometry correlated strongly with observed TCR beta diversity. Compared with the aged group, more naive CD4+ T cells, fewer expanded clones and increased TCR diversity were shown by the long-lived group, suggesting age selection. As age increased, observed TCR beta diversity per million T cells dropped in a roughly linear way, and a significant reduction was already evident by age roughly 36.

The specimen sequenced was blood. Here the chain combines TRBV24-1 and TRBJ1-2; TRBD1 is possibly the D segment (5 matching bases). The clonotype comes from a woman aged 35 to 49 in good health. The CDR3 in this case is CATSDYWQEGGYTF. The nucleotide sequence is given as TGTGCCACCAGCGATTATTGGCAGGAGGGGGGCTACACCTTC.